The rows below give T cell receptor beta chains drawn from one sample of a study of blood T cell repertoires in COVID-19. Sequencing used immunoSEQ multiplex PCR; TCRdb keeps in-frame clones, though not all of them. The sample includes about 430,000 clones, approximately 90% of them seen just once. The sequencing input was PBMCs or T cells enriched from blood (not recorded which). The receptors originated from a man aged 25 to 40 who had recovered from COVID-19. Each CDR3 is given without its conserved first and last residue. Fields, in order: clone size, V gene, D gene, CDR3 protein. The D gene is left open where the match is weak. A clone size is listed for some rows: how often the clone was seen (once, few, many), or a class if it is expanded.

>few|TRBV14|NA
ASKPWTSNYGYT
>once|TRBV6-5|TRBD1
ASSGQAIYNSPLH
>once|TRBV9|NA
ASSHNRQEPRSGNTIY
>NA|TRBV10-3|NA
AITSTGSHEQY
>NA|TRBV5-5|TRBD1
ASSTGQGDGNSPLH
>NA|TRBV2|NA
ASSGGARVGSPLH
>once|TRBV4-1|TRBD1
ASSREHWDSGSTEAF
>NA|TRBV7-8|NA
ASRPLTHEGGELF
>once|TRBV5-1|NA
ASSAGSDPRGNIQY
>NA|TRBV6-1|NA
ASSEGWAGGFAKGYEQY
>NA|TRBV20-1|NA
SASTDYGYT
>NA|TRBV6-5|NA
ASSTSGPGNTIY
>NA|TRBV9|TRBD2
ASSVRAGGRNEQF
>NA|TRBV5-6|NA
ASSMGGPRNTIY
>NA|TRBV19|TRBD2
ASQLAASTDTQY
>NA|TRBV3-1/TRBV3-2|NA
ASSPQGSSGYT
>NA|TRBV18|TRBD1
ASSLGTGINSPLH